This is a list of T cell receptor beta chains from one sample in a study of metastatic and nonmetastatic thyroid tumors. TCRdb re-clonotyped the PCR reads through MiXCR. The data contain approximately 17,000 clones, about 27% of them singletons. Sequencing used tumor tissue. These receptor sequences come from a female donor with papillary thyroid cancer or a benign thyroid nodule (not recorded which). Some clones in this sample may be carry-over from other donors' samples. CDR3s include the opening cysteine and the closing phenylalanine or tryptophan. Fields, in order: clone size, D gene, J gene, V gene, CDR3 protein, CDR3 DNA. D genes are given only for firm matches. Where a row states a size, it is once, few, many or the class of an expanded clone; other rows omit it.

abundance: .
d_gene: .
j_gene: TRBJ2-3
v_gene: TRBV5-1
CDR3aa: CASSLGAGSDTQYF
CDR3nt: TGCGCCAGCAGCTTGGGGGCTGGTTCGGATACGCAGTATTTT

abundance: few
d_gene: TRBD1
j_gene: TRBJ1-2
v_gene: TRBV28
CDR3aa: CATSREGARGYTF
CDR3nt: TGTGCCACCAGCAGGGAGGGGGCGCGGGGCTACACCTTC

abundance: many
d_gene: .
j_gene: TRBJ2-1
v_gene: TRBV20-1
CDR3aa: CSAGSYNEQFF
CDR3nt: TGCAGTGCCGGCTCCTACAATGAGCAGTTCTTC

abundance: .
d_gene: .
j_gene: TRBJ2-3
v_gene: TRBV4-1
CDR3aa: CASSQPGIRSDTQYF
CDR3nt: TGCGCCAGCAGCCAACCGGGAATCCGATCAGATACGCAGTATTTT

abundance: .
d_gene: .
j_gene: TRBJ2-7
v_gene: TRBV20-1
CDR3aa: CSARDARGPFYEQYF
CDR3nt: TGCAGTGCTAGAGATGCCAGGGGCCCCTTCTACGAGCAGTACTTC

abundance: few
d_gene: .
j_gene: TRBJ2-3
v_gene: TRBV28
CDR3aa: CASSWDTLVADTQYF
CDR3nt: TGTGCCAGCAGTTGGGACACCTTAGTTGCAGATACGCAGTATTTT

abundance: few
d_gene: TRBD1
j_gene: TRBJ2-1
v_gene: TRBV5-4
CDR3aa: CASSSGTGYNEQFF
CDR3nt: TGTGCCAGCAGCTCCGGGACAGGCTACAATGAGCAGTTCTTC

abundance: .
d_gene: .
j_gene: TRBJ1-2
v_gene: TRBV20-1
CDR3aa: CSARSRQGMSGYTF
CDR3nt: TGCAGTGCTAGATCCCGCCAGGGGATGTCTGGCTACACCTTC

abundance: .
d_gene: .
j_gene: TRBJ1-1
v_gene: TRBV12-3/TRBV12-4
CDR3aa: CASSLNHLNTEAFF
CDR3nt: TGTGCCAGCAGTTTGAATCACCTGAACACTGAAGCTTTCTTT

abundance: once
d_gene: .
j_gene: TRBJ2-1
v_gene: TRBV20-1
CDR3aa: CSAKGGPYNEQFF
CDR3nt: TGCAGTGCTAAGGGGGGACCCTACAATGAGCAGTTCTTC

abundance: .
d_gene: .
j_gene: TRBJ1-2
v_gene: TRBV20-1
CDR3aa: CSASLRDPGHHNYGYTF
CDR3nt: TGCAGTGCTAGCCTTAGGGATCCGGGACACCACAACTATGGCTACACCTTC

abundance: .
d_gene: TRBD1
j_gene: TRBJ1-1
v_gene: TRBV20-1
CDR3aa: CSARAGDRGYTEAFF
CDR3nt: TGCAGTGCTAGAGCGGGAGACAGGGGGTACACAGAAGCTTTCTTT

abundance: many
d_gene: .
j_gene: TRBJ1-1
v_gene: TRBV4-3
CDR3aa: CASSQDRLAEAFF
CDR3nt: TGCGCCAGCAGCCAAGATCGGCTGGCTGAAGCTTTCTTT

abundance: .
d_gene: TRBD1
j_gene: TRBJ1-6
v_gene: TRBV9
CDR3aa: CASSVAGTGVSPLHF
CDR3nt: TGTGCCAGCAGCGTAGCTGGGACAGGGGTCTCACCCCTCCACTTT

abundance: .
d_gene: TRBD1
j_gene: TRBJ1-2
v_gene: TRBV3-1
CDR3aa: CASSQKNRGRGGYTF
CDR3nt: TGTGCCAGCAGCCAGAAAAACAGGGGGCGCGGCGGCTACACCTTC

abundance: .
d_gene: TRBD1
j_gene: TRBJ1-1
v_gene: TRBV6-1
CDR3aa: CASSGQGKNTEAFF
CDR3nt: TGTGCCAGCAGTGGACAGGGGAAAAACACTGAAGCTTTCTTT

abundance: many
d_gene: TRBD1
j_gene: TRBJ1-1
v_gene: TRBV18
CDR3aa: CASSPLLRRRDRGLNTEAFF
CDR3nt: TGTGCCAGCTCACCACTTCTCCGCCGAAGGGACAGGGGGCTGAACACTGAAGCTTTCTTT

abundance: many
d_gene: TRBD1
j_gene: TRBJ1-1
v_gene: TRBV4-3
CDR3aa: CASSRGTGGLKNTEAFF
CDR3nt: TGCGCCAGCAGCCGCGGGACAGGAGGACTTAAGAACACTGAAGCTTTCTTT

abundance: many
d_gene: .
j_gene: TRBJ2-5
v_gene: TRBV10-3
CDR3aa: CAISAPGVETQYF
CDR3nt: TGTGCCATCAGTGCCCCGGGTGTGGAGACCCAGTACTTC

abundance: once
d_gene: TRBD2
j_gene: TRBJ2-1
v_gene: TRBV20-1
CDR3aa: CSAGSLAGFNEQFF
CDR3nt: TGCAGTGCTGGGAGTCTAGCGGGATTCAATGAGCAGTTCTTC

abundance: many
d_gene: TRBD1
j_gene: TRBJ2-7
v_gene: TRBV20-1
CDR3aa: CSARDHATGGYEQYF
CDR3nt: TGCAGTGCTAGAGATCATGCGACAGGGGGCTACGAGCAGTACTTC

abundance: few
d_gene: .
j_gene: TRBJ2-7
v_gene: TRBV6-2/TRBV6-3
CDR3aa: CASSTPAGLREQYF
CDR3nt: TGTGCCAGCAGCACCCCAGCGGGTCTAAGGGAGCAGTACTTC

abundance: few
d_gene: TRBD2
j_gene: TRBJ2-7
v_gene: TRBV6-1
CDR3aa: CASSEAQIGLAGGYEQYF
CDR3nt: TGTGCCAGCAGTGAAGCGCAGATTGGACTAGCGGGAGGCTACGAGCAGTACTTC

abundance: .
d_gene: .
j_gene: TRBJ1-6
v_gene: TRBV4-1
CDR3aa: CASSPTTGRPSPLHF
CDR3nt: TGCGCCAGCAGCCCCACGACGGGACGGCCTTCCCCCCTCCACTTT

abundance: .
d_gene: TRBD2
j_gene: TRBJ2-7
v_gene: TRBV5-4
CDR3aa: CASSRPGGRIGYEQYF
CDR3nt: TGTGCCAGCAGCCGTCCAGGCGGGAGGATCGGGTACGAGCAGTACTTC

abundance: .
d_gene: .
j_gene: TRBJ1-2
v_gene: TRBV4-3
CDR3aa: CASSQDVGQKNYGYTF
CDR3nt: TGCGCCAGCAGCCAAGATGTTGGACAGAAAAACTATGGCTACACCTTC